The rows below give T cell receptor beta chains drawn from one sample of a study of T cell repertoires in cytomegalovirus infection. These receptors lack a known antigen. TCRdb itself ran the reads through MiXCR, one entry per CDR3 protein. Of around 540,000 distinct CDR3 sequences listed, more than 30% are singletons. The input for sequencing was cultured PBMCs, taken from culture after CMV antigen stimulation. These receptors were collected from a human donor in good health (CMV status not recorded). Some clones in this sample may be carry-over from other donors' samples. The CDR3 runs from the conserved cysteine through the conserved F or W. D genes are given only for firm matches. Part of the rows lack a size; the others show once, few, many or a class for expanded clones.

TRBJ2-3	NA	TRBV11-2	NA	CASSQTITQYF	TGTGCCAGCAGCCAGACTATTACGCAGTATTTT
TRBJ2-5	few	TRBV28	TRBD2	CASSTSGSPETQYF	TGTGCCAGCAGTACTAGCGGGAGCCCCGAGACCCAGTACTTC
TRBJ2-1	few	TRBV6-2/TRBV6-3	NA	CASSYAVGDLGYEQFF	TGTGCCAGCAGTTACGCAGTGGGGGATTTAGGGTATGAGCAGTTCTTC
TRBJ1-5	NA	TRBV12-3/TRBV12-4	NA	CASSLRVNSNQPQHF	TGTGCCAGCAGTTTGCGGGTCAATAGCAATCAGCCCCAGCATTTT
TRBJ1-5	NA	TRBV12-3/TRBV12-4	NA	CASSFDLQPQHF	TGTGCCAGCAGTTTTGACCTTCAGCCCCAGCATTTT
TRBJ1-5	NA	TRBV4-3	NA	CASSQGVEGRRNQPQHF	TGCGCCAGCAGCCAAGGGGTTGAGGGTCGCCGCAATCAGCCCCAGCATTTT
TRBJ1-2	many	TRBV7-2	TRBD1	CASREGQGTVRYGYTF	TGTGCCAGCAGGGAAGGACAGGGGACAGTTAGATATGGCTACACCTTC
TRBJ2-7	few	TRBV27	TRBD1	CASRDSSYEQYF	TGTGCCAGCCGGGACAGCTCCTACGAGCAGTACTTC
TRBJ1-1	few	TRBV19	NA	CASSIDRDRGEAFF	TGTGCCAGTAGTATTGACCGGGATCGGGGTGAAGCTTTCTTT
TRBJ2-5	few	TRBV27	TRBD2	CASSYWGREGETQYF	TGTGCCAGCAGTTATTGGGGACGGGAGGGAGAGACCCAGTACTTC
TRBJ2-2	NA	TRBV20-1	TRBD1	CSAQPGTANTGELFF	TGCAGTGCTCAACCCGGGACAGCGAACACCGGGGAGCTGTTTTTT
TRBJ2-1	NA	TRBV7-1	NA	CASSSLTGDEQFF	TGTGCCAGCAGCTCTCTTACCGGCGATGAGCAGTTCTTC
TRBJ2-6	few	TRBV28	NA	CASNERLSGANVLTF	TGTGCCAGCAACGAAAGGCTCTCTGGGGCCAACGTCCTGACTTTC
TRBJ1-1	NA	TRBV7-2	NA	CASSRPGRKDTEAFF	TGTGCCAGCAGCCGCCCGGGGAGAAAGGACACTGAAGCTTTCTTT
TRBJ1-5	NA	TRBV6-2/TRBV6-3	NA	CASSYGGEAQPQHF	TGTGCCAGCAGTTATGGTGGAGAGGCTCAGCCCCAGCATTTT
TRBJ1-5	many	TRBV7-2	NA	CASSLVENQPQHF	TGTGCCAGCAGCTTAGTGGAGAATCAGCCCCAGCATTTT
TRBJ2-1	many	TRBV7-2	NA	CASSIDYQRYNEQFF	TGTGCCAGCAGTATCGACTACCAGAGGTACAATGAGCAGTTCTTC
TRBJ2-3	few	TRBV7-3	TRBD2	CASSQTSGSPDTQYF	TGTGCCAGCAGCCAGACTAGCGGGAGCCCAGATACGCAGTATTTT
TRBJ2-7	NA	TRBV6-5	NA	CASSYTAVFSYEQYF	TGTGCCAGCAGTTACACAGCGGTCTTCTCCTACGAGCAGTACTTC
TRBJ2-3	many	TRBV27	NA	CASSLNSDTQYF	TGTGCCAGCAGCTTAAATTCAGATACGCAGTATTTT
TRBJ2-1	few	TRBV6-2/TRBV6-3	TRBD2	CASSYKRGGYNEQFF	TGTGCCAGCAGTTACAAGCGGGGGGGTTACAATGAGCAGTTCTTC
TRBJ2-7	few	TRBV6-1	TRBD2	CASSRGTSGLSYEQYF	TGTGCCAGCAGTCGCGGGACTAGCGGGCTCTCCTACGAGCAGTACTTC
TRBJ2-7	few	TRBV7-9	TRBD1	CASNQQGAYEQYF	TGTGCCAGCAACCAACAGGGGGCCTACGAGCAGTACTTC
TRBJ2-3	NA	TRBV28	TRBD2	CASSVGLSGISDTQYF	TGTGCCAGCAGCGTGGGACTTAGCGGGATCTCAGATACGCAGTATTTT
TRBJ1-2	NA	TRBV7-2	NA	CASSLDLSRYGYTF	TGTGCCAGCAGCTTAGATCTGTCACGATATGGCTACACCTTC
TRBJ1-2	few	TRBV7-2	NA	CASSLEALDYGYTF	TGTGCCAGCAGCTTAGAGGCTCTGGACTATGGCTACACCTTC
TRBJ1-2	NA	TRBV18	TRBD1	CASSPPSFDRGYGYTF	TGTGCCAGCTCACCACCGAGTTTCGACAGGGGATATGGCTACACCTTC
TRBJ1-2	few	TRBV6-6	TRBD1	CAAYSQGTGGYTF	TGTGCCGCCTACTCACAGGGGACGGGTGGCTACACCTTC
TRBJ2-1	NA	TRBV12-3/TRBV12-4	NA	CASSLPPSHNEQFF	TGTGCCAGCAGTCTTCCCCCGAGCCACAATGAGCAGTTCTTC
TRBJ2-3	NA	TRBV2	TRBD2	CASRNEFGLAGASRGDTQYF	TGTGCCAGCAGGAACGAATTCGGACTAGCGGGAGCCAGTAGAGGAGATACGCAGTATTTT
TRBJ1-1	few	TRBV12-5	NA	CASGLVLGRAAPNTEAFF	TGTGCTAGTGGTTTGGTACTTGGCAGGGCGGCCCCGAACACTGAAGCTTTCTTT
TRBJ2-7	NA	TRBV7-2	NA	CASSPGTRAHEQYF	TGTGCCAGCAGCCCGGGGACACGAGCCCACGAGCAGTACTTC
TRBJ2-7	NA	TRBV7-3	TRBD1	CASSATGGYEQYF	TGTGCCAGCAGCGCCACAGGGGGCTACGAGCAGTACTTC
TRBJ1-1	NA	TRBV7-4	NA	CASSSGPLGAFF	TGTGCCAGCAGCTCCGGGCCTTTGGGGGCTTTCTTT
TRBJ2-7	NA	TRBV6-2/TRBV6-3	NA	CATDAGHYEQYF	TGTGCCACCGATGCAGGTCACTACGAGCAGTACTTC
TRBJ1-2	NA	TRBV28	NA	CASSLSPRGYNYGYTF	TGTGCCAGCAGCCTCTCACCTAGGGGGTATAACTATGGCTACACCTTC
TRBJ2-7	few	TRBV19	NA	CASSMNGNYEQYF	TGTGCCAGTAGTATGAACGGAAACTACGAGCAGTACTTC
TRBJ1-5	NA	TRBV20-1	NA	CSARVGRGFGNQPQHF	TGCAGTGCTAGAGTAGGCAGGGGTTTCGGCAATCAGCCCCAGCATTTT
TRBJ1-1	NA	TRBV6-1	NA	CASKNYEAFF	TGTGCCAGCAAAAATTACGAAGCTTTCTTT
TRBJ2-2	few	TRBV12-5	NA	CASGLSDTGELFF	TGTGCTAGTGGTTTGTCAGACACCGGGGAGCTGTTTTTT
TRBJ2-2	few	TRBV7-6	TRBD1	CASGTGDTGELFF	TGTGCCAGCGGGACAGGGGACACCGGGGAGCTGTTTTTT
TRBJ1-5	NA	TRBV12-3/TRBV12-4	NA	CASSLLPDLSNQPQHF	TGTGCCAGCAGTTTACTCCCGGACCTTAGCAATCAGCCCCAGCATTTT
TRBJ2-2	NA	TRBV10-3	TRBD1	CASQDRGHTGELFF	TGTGCCTCCCAGGACAGGGGCCACACCGGGGAGCTGTTTTTT
TRBJ2-1	NA	TRBV6-6	TRBD1	CASSYSVKTGRDRARNEQFF	TGTGCCAGCAGTTACTCGGTGAAAACCGGCCGGGACAGGGCCCGGAATGAGCAGTTCTTC
TRBJ2-1	few	TRBV27	TRBD2	CASSALAGAYNEQFF	TGTGCCAGCAGCGCACTAGCGGGCGCCTACAATGAGCAGTTCTTC